Presented here are 30 T cell receptor beta chains from one specimen sequenced in a study of shared clonotypes between healthy human individuals. Only in-frame clones appear in the TCRdb table, and some are missing; sequencing was by immunoSEQ multiplex PCR. The data hold about 2.3 million clones, with 85% to 95% observed a single time. The sample comprised naive CD4+ T cells from PBMCs. Subset defined: CD45RA+ positively selected. These receptors were obtained from a man between 18 and 35 years old in good health. Some clones in this sample may be carry-over from other donors' samples.

The chain recombines TRBV14 with TRBJ1-2; no reliable D call. V was shortened by 0 bases and J by 0 bases, with 11 bases between the two germline ends. The length of the CDR3 is 16 residues. Germline CDR1 and CDR2: SGHDN and FVKESK. The CDR3 protein is CASSQDWSRANYGYTF. The CDR3, as DNA: TGTGCCAGCAGCCAAGATTGGTCACGAGCTAACTATGGCTACACCTTC.

This clone has just one count. The rearrangement joins TRBV5-1 to TRBJ2-5, with 7 bases matching TRBD2. Unmatched junction bases numbered 5, after V lost 4 bases and J lost 5 bases. The CDR3 is 13 residues long. The germline V gene has CDR1 SGHRS and CDR2 YFSETQ. CDR3 nucleotide sequence: TGCGCCAGCAGCGGCGGGAGTCGGGAGACCCAGTACTTC. This translates into CASSGGSRETQYF.

This chain uses TRBV4-3 with TRBJ2-7, with D perhaps given as TRBD1 or TRBD2 (5 bases each). The CDR3 totals 16 residues. Germline V gene lookup returns CDR1 LGHNA and CDR2 YSLEER. V lost 0 bases to trimming and J lost 3 bases, with 15 bases between them. The CDR3 is CASSQDRRAGGYEQYF. The CDR3, as DNA: TGCGCCAGCAGCCAAGATCGAAGGGCTGGGGGCTACGAGCAGTACTTC.

Remarks on this clone: Additional DNA sequences in this sample encode the identical CDR3. This chain connects TRBV19 to TRBJ2-7; D perhaps matches TRBD1 (6 bases). V was trimmed by 3 bases and J by 4 bases, leaving 10 bases between them. CDR1 is LNHDA, CDR2 SQIVND, per germline (reference sequence). This CDR3 is built from 13 residues. CDR3 coding DNA: TGTGCCAGTAGTATTGCAGGGGAATACGAGCAGTACTTC. Protein product: CASSIAGEYEQYF.

CDR3 nucleotides: TGTGCCAGCAGTGACAGATCTAACTATGGCTACACCTTC. Translated: CASSDRSNYGYTF. The chain joins TRBV2 to TRBJ1-2; D ambiguous. Germline V gene sequence: CDR1 SNHLY, CDR2 FYNNEI. Trimming shortened V by 3 bases and J by 0 bases, and 5 bases separated the two germline ends. This CDR3 has 13 amino acids. The full variable domain, rest sourced from reference TRBV2 and TRBJ1-2, is EPEVTQTPSHQVTQMGQEVILRCVPISNHLYFYWYRQILGQKVEFLVSFYNNEISEKSEIFDDQFSVERPDGSNFTLKIRSTKLEDSAMYFCASSDRSNYGYTFGSGTRLTVV.

This clone appeared once. The rearrangement links TRBV6-5 to TRBJ2-7; 14 bases match TRBD2. The V gene end was trimmed by 7 bases and the J gene end by 5 bases; junction bases not matched to a gene: 7. Germline CDR1 and CDR2: MNHEY and SVGAGI. The length of the CDR3 is 15 residues. CDR3 loop: CASTGTSGRLDEQYF. As DNA, the CDR3 is TGTGCCAGCACCGGGACTAGCGGGAGATTAGACGAGCAGTACTTC.

This chain uses TRBV6-1 with TRBJ2-7; D remains unclear. Germline-derived CDR1 and CDR2 are MNHNS and SASEGT. CDR3 length: 13 residues. Trimming cost V 2 bases and J 3 bases, with 8 bases left between them. CDR3 bases: TGTGCCAGCAGTGAATCGGTCGGCTACGAGCAGTACTTC. Its translation is CASSESVGYEQYF.

The chain joins TRBV18 to TRBJ2-6; 9 bases line up with TRBD1. Trimming cost V 6 bases and J 2 bases; bases outside gene matches: 8. CDR1 and CDR2 from the germline V gene are KGHSH and LQKENI. This CDR3 has 17 residues. CDR3 in amino acids: CASSYGQGQPGANVLTF. The CDR3 region has the DNA TGTGCCAGCTCCTACGGACAGGGGCAACCTGGGGCCAACGTCCTGACTTTC. Drawing the rest from reference TRBV18 and TRBJ2-6, the complete variable domain is NAGVMQNPRHLVRRRGQEARLRCSPMKGHSHVYWYRQLPEEGLKFMVYLQKENIIDESGMPKERFSAEFPKEGPSILRIQQVVRGDSAAYFCASSYGQGQPGANVLTFGAGSRLTVL.

V usage is TRBV5-1 and J usage is TRBJ1-1, with 8 bases matching TRBD1. Germline V gene data show CDR1 as SGHRS and CDR2 as YFSETQ. This CDR3 spans 17 amino acids. V dropped 0 bases and J dropped 7; count of bases not matched to a gene: 14. The CDR3 spells CASSLEQQGGFPVEAFF. The CDR3 DNA reads as TGCGCCAGCAGCTTGGAGCAACAGGGGGGTTTTCCTGTTGAAGCTTTCTTT.

J is TRBJ2-5 and V is TRBV7-3; no reliable D call. The germline V gene has CDR1 SGHTA and CDR2 FQGTGA. Trimming removed 4 bases from V and 3 bases from J, with 9 bases in between. This CDR3 is built from 13 residues. DNA of the CDR3: TGTGCCAGCAGCTCTAGTTGGGAAGAGACCCAGTACTTC. This translates into CASSSSWEETQYF.

The V call is TRBV7-3, the J call TRBJ2-5; 10 bases align to TRBD2. V trimming: 2 bases; J trimming: 2 bases; junction bases outside the gene matches: 2. This CDR3 contains 15 residues. Germline assignment: CDR1 SGHTA and CDR2 FQGTGA. The CDR3 sequence is CASSLGLAVQETQYF. The CDR3 DNA reads TGTGCCAGCAGCTTAGGACTAGCGGTACAAGAGACCCAGTACTTC.

The chain combines TRBV28 with TRBJ1-5; TRBD1 aligns across 9 bases. V lost 5 bases and J lost 2; bases outside the gene matches: 7. The CDR3 has 16 amino acids. Germline V lookup: CDR1 MDHEN, CDR2 SYDVKM. The DNA for the CDR3 is TGTGCCAGCAGTCTTAGGGACAGGGCGCGCAATCAGCCCCAGCATTTT. It yields the protein CASSLRDRARNQPQHF.

The J gene is TRBJ2-4, the V gene TRBV5-1; a weak D match, TRBD2 (7 bases). There are 14 residues in the CDR3. Germline-derived CDR1 and CDR2 are SGHRS and YFSETQ. V lost 4 bases and J 8 bases, leaving 16 bases between the germline ends. This CDR3 reads CASSLGLGGDIQYF. The CDR3 coding sequence is TGCGCCAGCAGCCTAGGACTAGGGGGTGACATTCAGTACTTC.

With regard to this clone: The sample holds other DNA sequences that translate to the same CDR3. As DNA, the CDR3 is TGTGCCAGCAGCCGACAGGGTACCTACGAGCAGTACTTC. It specifies CASSRQGTYEQYF. V gene TRBV7-2 combines with J gene TRBJ2-7; TRBD1 agrees at 7 bases. This CDR3 spans 13 amino acids. Germline CDR1 reads SGHTA; CDR2 reads FQGNSA. Germline trimming cut 5 bases from V and 2 bases from J; bases unmatched to any gene: 3.

V usage is TRBV7-3 and J usage is TRBJ1-2, with D possibly being TRBD1 (6 bases). Trimming shortened V by 5 bases and J by 4 bases, and 14 bases separated the two germline ends. The germline V gene encodes CDR1 SGHTA and CDR2 FQGTGA. This CDR3 is 14 amino acids long. The CDR3 region is CASSPTSDSYGYTF. In nucleotides, the CDR3 is TGTGCCAGCAGCCCAACCTCGGACAGCTATGGCTACACCTTC.

The V call is TRBV5-5, the J call TRBJ1-5, with 7 bases aligning to TRBD1. After removal of 4 bases from V and 5 bases from J, the junction contained 3 bases not matched to a gene. CDR1 is SGHKS, CDR2 YYEKEE, per germline (reference sequence). The CDR3 length is 13 residues. CDR3 protein: CASSRDSDQPQHF. DNA of the CDR3: TGTGCCAGCAGCCGGGACAGTGATCAGCCCCAGCATTTT.

This clone was seen a few times. Other nucleotide sequences from this sample produce the same CDR3. The chain employs TRBV29-1 and TRBJ1-4; weak D call: TRBD1 (6 bases). From germline, CDR1 is SQVTM and CDR2 ANQGSEA. The CDR3 loop spans 12 amino acids. V was shortened by 6 bases and J by 5 bases, with 10 bases between the two germline ends. The CDR3 DNA follows: TGCAGCGTCCGGGACATCAATGAAAAACTGTTTTTT. The encoded protein is CSVRDINEKLFF.

The chain links TRBV4-2 to TRBJ1-4; D is uncertain. V was cut by 1 base and J by 13 bases, with 16 bases left in between. From germline, CDR1 is LGHNA and CDR2 YNFKEQ. This CDR3 region has 14 residues. Here the CDR3 reads CASSQGVDQRSLFF. As DNA, the CDR3 is TGTGCCAGCAGCCAAGGTGTAGATCAGCGGTCACTGTTTTTT.

A remark on this clone: This specimen includes other DNA sequences encoding the same CDR3. The J gene is TRBJ1-2, the V gene TRBV6-1; TRBD1 agrees at 9 bases. V trimming: 6 bases; J trimming: 8 bases; junction bases outside the gene matches: 7. There are 13 residues in the CDR3. The V gene's germline CDR1 is MNHNS and CDR2 SASEGT. This CDR3 reads CASSAGQGRGYTF. Written as DNA, the CDR3 is TGTGCCAGCAGCGCCGGACAGGGGAGAGGCTACACCTTC.

The chain is built from TRBV7-9 and TRBJ2-5, with D perhaps matching TRBD2 (6 bases). V was cut by 5 bases and J by 4 bases, with 17 bases left in between. This CDR3 has 15 amino acids. Germline CDR1 reads SEHNR; CDR2 reads FQNEAQ (reference sequence). In nucleotides, the CDR3 is TGTGCCAGCAGCCCAGGGTCCGGGCGGGGAGAGACCCAGTACTTC. This encodes CASSPGSGRGETQYF.

The chain employs TRBV6-6 and TRBJ2-2, with 10 bases lining up with TRBD1. The ends lost 2 bases at V and 6 bases at J; junction bases unmatched: 0. The CDR3 totals 14 residues. From germline, CDR1 is MNHNY and CDR2 SVGAGI (reference sequence). The CDR3 nucleotides read TGTGCCAGCAGTTACGGGACAGGGGCCGGGGAGCTGTTTTTT. Protein: CASSYGTGAGELFF.

The chain couples TRBV27 to TRBJ2-2; 7 bases line up with TRBD1. Germline-derived CDR1 and CDR2 are MNHEY and SMNVEV (reference sequence). This CDR3 spans 15 amino acids. After removal of 6 bases from V and 4 bases from J, the junction contained 8 bases not matched to a gene. CDR3 coding DNA: TGTGCCAGCAGACCTGGACAGGCAGCCACCGGGGAGCTGTTTTTT. Residues: CASRPGQAATGELFF.

The chain has TRBV28 and TRBJ2-1; TRBD2 matches at 7 bases. Germline V CDR1 and CDR2: MDHEN, SYDVKM. The CDR3 has 14 residues. V dropped 6 bases and J dropped 3; count of bases not matched to a gene: 5. DNA for the CDR3: TGTGCCAGCAGGGCCGGGAGGATCTACAATGAGCAGTTCTTC. Its translation: CASRAGRIYNEQFF. Full variable domain (rest looked up from reference TRBV28 and TRBJ2-1): DVKVTQSSRYLVKRTGEKVFLECVQDMDHENMFWYRQDPGLGLRLIYFSYDVKMKEKGDIPEGYSVSREKKERFSLILESASTNQTSMYLCASRAGRIYNEQFFGPGTRLTVL.

This chain connects TRBV4-1 to TRBJ2-5; 11 nucleotides line up with TRBD2. Per the germline V gene, CDR1 is MGHRA and CDR2 is YSYEKL. V lost 1 base and J lost 5; bases outside the gene matches: 15. The CDR3 is 19 amino acids. The CDR3 sequence: CASSQAKVAGGPPWETQYF. The CDR3 region has the DNA TGCGCCAGCAGCCAAGCGAAGGTAGCGGGAGGGCCTCCCTGGGAGACCCAGTACTTC.

V usage is TRBV5-1 and J usage is TRBJ1-1; the match to TRBD1 covers 9 bases. The ends lost 3 bases at V and 7 bases at J; junction bases unmatched: 10. The CDR3 spans 15 residues. CDR1 SGHRS and CDR2 YFSETQ come from the germline V gene. The DNA of the CDR3 is TGCGCCAGCAGCTGGCTCACAGGGGGCCAGGGTGAAGCTTTCTTT. This sequence encodes CASSWLTGGQGEAFF.

This clone was found a few times. The J gene is TRBJ1-1, the V gene TRBV27, with D possibly matching TRBD1 (6 bases). Trimming took 5 bases from V and 1 from J, leaving 14 bases between them. This CDR3 region has 15 residues. Germline V gene sequence: CDR1 MNHEY, CDR2 SMNVEV (reference sequence). CDR3 DNA: TGTGCCAGCAGTCTATACGGACAGAAGAACACTGAAGCTTTCTTT. Its protein product is CASSLYGQKNTEAFF.

The V and J genes are TRBV12-5 and TRBJ2-3; 7 nucleotides match TRBD2. After removal of 1 base from V and 11 bases from J, the junction contained 9 bases not matched to a gene. CDR1 is LGHNT and CDR2 is FRNRAP in the germline V gene. The CDR3 has 14 amino acids. The CDR3 reads CASGLGLTSRGQYF. DNA for the CDR3: TGTGCTAGTGGTTTGGGACTGACTAGCAGAGGGCAGTATTTT.

The J gene is TRBJ2-4, the V gene TRBV5-4, with D maybe TRBD2 (6 bases). Trimming removed 2 bases from V and 9 bases from J, with 9 bases in between. The V gene's germline CDR1 is SGHNT and CDR2 YYREEE (reference sequence). The CDR3 has 12 amino acids. CDR3 region: CASSFQGGIQYF. Written as DNA, the CDR3 is TGTGCCAGCAGCTTCCAGGGAGGCATTCAGTACTTC.

This chain uses TRBV6-6 with TRBJ2-7; no clear D gene. CDR3 size: 13 residues. Germline V gene sequence: CDR1 MNHNY, CDR2 SVGAGI (reference sequence). Trimming removed 6 bases from V and 3 bases from J, with 12 bases in between. DNA for the CDR3: TGTGCCAGCAGGTCCGGGTCGGTCTACGAGCAGTACTTC. This gives the protein CASRSGSVYEQYF.

V and J are TRBV2 and TRBJ2-7, with 8 bases that match TRBD2. CDR1 and CDR2 from the germline V gene are SNHLY and FYNNEI. V dropped 4 bases and J dropped 2; count of bases not matched to a gene: 7. This CDR3 contains 15 residues. CDR3 in amino acids: CASSGGTGGPYEQYF. CDR3 DNA sequence: TGTGCCAGCAGTGGAGGGACGGGAGGGCCCTACGAGCAGTACTTC.